The 18 T cell receptor beta chains below come from one sample, sequenced in a study of siplizumab effects on memory and regulatory T cells. The repertoire was sequenced with immunoSEQ multiplex PCR; TCRdb's copy has only in-frame clones and lacks some. The sample gives 75,000 to 100,000 clones, roughly 94% of which show up once; 1% to 1.5% is in the top ten. Source material: non-Treg CD4+ T cells sorted from blood. These receptor sequences come from a human donor in good health.

V usage is TRBV23-1 and J usage is TRBJ1-5, with D perhaps TRBD1 (5 bases). TRBV23-1 is an ORF; its function is uncertain. The CDR3 is 13 residues long. Deletions cut 8 bases from V and 6 bases from J, with 14 bases between. CDR3 sequence: CASPAQGAQPQHF. The CDR3 DNA follows: TGCGCCAGCCCCGCTCAGGGAGCTCAGCCCCAGCATTTT.

The V and J genes are TRBV4-1 and TRBJ2-7; tentatively, D is TRBD1 (6 bases). The CDR3 spans 13 residues. Trimming left V 5 bases short and J 3 bases short, with 11 bases between. Germline V CDR1 and CDR2: MGHRA, YSYEKL. Written as DNA, the CDR3 is TGCGCCAGCAGCGGAGAGACAGGCTACGAGCAGTACTTC. Translation gives CASSGETGYEQYF.

The chain has TRBV29-1 and TRBJ2-1; tentatively, D is TRBD2 (6 bases). The germline V gene encodes CDR1 SQVTM and CDR2 ANQGSEA. CDR3 size: 14 residues. Trimming took off 6 bases at V and 4 bases at J, with 16 bases between the two ends. The CDR3 region has the DNA TGCAGCGTAGCGACCGCGGGATTGTACAATGAGCAGTTCTTC. This translates into CSVATAGLYNEQFF.

The genes are TRBV2 and TRBJ1-4; D is possibly TRBD1 (6 bases). Germline CDR1 reads SNHLY; CDR2 reads FYNNEI. This CDR3 has 15 amino acids. V lost 2 bases and J lost 6, with 13 bases in between. For the CDR3, the DNA is TGTGCCAGCAGTGAACCGAGGGGGTGGGATGAAAAACTGTTTTTT. It codes for CASSEPRGWDEKLFF.

CDR3 region: CASSLDRTGYRYEQYF. DNA for the CDR3: TGTGCCAGCAGTTTAGATCGGACAGGGTACAGGTACGAGCAGTACTTC. J is TRBJ2-7 and V is TRBV28; 8 nucleotides agree with TRBD1. The germline CDR1 and CDR2 sequences are MDHEN and SYDVKM. The V and J ends lost 2 bases and 4 bases, in that order; junction bases with no gene match: 10. The length of the CDR3 is 16 residues.

The chain is built from TRBV13 and TRBJ1-1; D call uncertain. The CDR3 covers 12 residues. V was clipped by 5 bases and J by 5 bases, with 9 bases between them. Germline assignment: CDR1 PRHDT and CDR2 FYEKMQ (reference sequence). CDR3 sequence reads: CASSPRRTEAFF. The CDR3 region has the DNA TGTGCCAGCAGCCCCAGAAGGACTGAAGCTTTCTTT. The full variable domain, rest sourced from reference TRBV13 and TRBJ1-1, is AAGVIQSPRHLIKEKRETATLKCYPIPRHDTVYWYQQGPGQDPQFLISFYEKMQSDKGSIPDRFSAQQFSDYHSELNMSSLELGDSALYFCASSPRRTEAFFGQGTRLTVV.

The chain is built from TRBV6-5 and TRBJ2-2; D is unclear. V lost 6 bases and J lost 5, with 10 bases in between. The CDR3 extends over 13 amino acids. Germline V gene data show CDR1 as MNHEY and CDR2 as SVGAGI. The CDR3 spells CASSQPPTGELFF. CDR3 DNA: TGTGCCAGCAGCCAACCCCCGACCGGGGAGCTGTTTTTT.

A single count supports this clone. The chain has TRBV7-3 and TRBJ2-3; possibly TRBD1 for D (7 bases). Trimming left V 3 bases short and J 1 base short, with 14 bases between. The CDR3 is 16 amino acids. Germline-derived CDR1 and CDR2 are SGHTA and FQGTGA. CDR3 nucleotide sequence: TGTGCCAGCAGCTTTGTAGGGGGGACAGGCACAGATACGCAGTATTTT. It yields the protein CASSFVGGTGTDTQYF.

This chain uses TRBV6-1 with TRBJ1-5; D gene uncertain. This CDR3 has 13 residues. CDR1 is MNHNS, CDR2 SASEGT, per germline. The V gene lost 3 bases and the J gene lost 6 bases, with 9 bases spanning the gap. The CDR3 DNA is TGTGCCAGCAGTGACCCGGCTTTTCAGCCCCAGCATTTT. It encodes CASSDPAFQPQHF.

The rearrangement uses TRBV5-1 and TRBJ2-3; no reliable D call. The CDR3 sequence is 13 residues long. Germline CDR1 reads SGHRS; CDR2 reads YFSETQ. The V and J ends lost 0 bases and 3 bases respectively, with 5 bases between them. CDR3 in amino acids: CASSLVLTDTQYF. DNA of the CDR3: TGCGCCAGCAGCTTGGTCCTTACAGATACGCAGTATTTT.

The chain employs TRBV6-5 and TRBJ1-5; maybe TRBD1 (6 bases). Trimming pared 3 bases from V and 3 bases from J, leaving 12 bases between. Germline values: CDR1 MNHEY, CDR2 SVGAGI. This CDR3 contains 15 residues. This CDR3 is CASSYSGALNQPQHF. The CDR3 nucleotides read TGTGCCAGCAGTTATTCGGGGGCGCTCAATCAGCCCCAGCATTTT.

The chain is built from TRBV10-1 and TRBJ2-1; 10 bases align to TRBD2. V lost 6 bases, J lost 7 bases, and 9 bases stayed unmatched. The CDR3 consists of 15 residues. The germline gives CDR1 WNHNN, CDR2 SYGVQD (reference sequence). In nucleotides, the CDR3 is TGCGCCAGCAGCCCTACTAGCGGGATTCGGAATGAGCAGTTCTTC. Protein sequence: CASSPTSGIRNEQFF.

In its sample, this clone was seen once. The chain carries TRBV28 and TRBJ2-1, with D possibly matching TRBD1 (5 bases). The CDR3 is 16 amino acids. CDR1 is MDHEN and CDR2 is SYDVKM in the germline V gene. Trimming pared 2 bases from V and 0 bases from J, leaving 11 bases between. The CDR3 DNA reads TGTGCCAGCAGTTTAATCCAGGGCCTCTCCTACAATGAGCAGTTCTTC. This codes for CASSLIQGLSYNEQFF.

This clone was observed a handful of times. This rearrangement joins TRBV9 to TRBJ1-1, with D maybe TRBD1 (5 bases). CDR1 is SGDLS, CDR2 YYNGEE, per germline. There are 14 residues in the CDR3. Between the trimmed V and J ends, which lost 2 bases and 3 bases, there was a span of 11 bases. The CDR3 spells CASSVYQGDTEAFF. CDR3 DNA: TGTGCCAGCAGCGTCTACCAGGGCGACACTGAAGCTTTCTTT. Full variable domain (remainder filled in from reference TRBV9 and TRBJ1-1): DSGVTQTPKHLITATGQRVTLRCSPRSGDLSVYWYQQSLDQGLQFLIQYYNGEERAKGNILERFSAQQFPDLHSELNLSSLELGDSALYFCASSVYQGDTEAFFGQGTRLTVV.

The J gene is TRBJ2-3, the V gene TRBV6-6; 10 positions match TRBD2. CDR3 size: 14 residues. V dropped 5 bases and J dropped 3; count of bases not matched to a gene: 2. Germline values: CDR1 MNHNY, CDR2 SVGAGI (reference sequence). The CDR3 coding sequence is TGTGCCAGCAGTGATAGCGGGAGGACAGATACGCAGTATTTT. Protein product: CASSDSGRTDTQYF.

The J gene is TRBJ2-3, the V gene TRBV7-2, with D possibly matching TRBD2 (6 bases). Germline V gives CDR1 SGHTA, CDR2 FQGNSA. CDR3 size: 14 residues. Trimming removed 3 bases from V and 1 base from J, with 8 bases in between. The DNA for the CDR3 is TGTGCCAGCAGCTTGGAGCGGGGCACAGATACGCAGTATTTT. Its translation: CASSLERGTDTQYF.

The chain is built from TRBV5-1 and TRBJ2-7, with 10 bases that match TRBD1. The CDR3 runs 15 residues. Germline CDR1 and CDR2: SGHRS and YFSETQ. The junction had 9 bases not matched to a gene; V was cut back by 4 bases and J by 5 bases. As DNA, the CDR3 is TGCGCCAGCAGCGCCACCGGGACAGGGGTCCACGAGCAGTACTTC. Its translation: CASSATGTGVHEQYF.

The gene calls are TRBV6-6 and TRBJ1-2; TRBD1 matches 7 bases. The germline V gene has CDR1 MNHNY and CDR2 SVGAGI (reference sequence). V was clipped by 5 bases and J by 8 bases; unmatched bases: 5. The CDR3 is made up of 12 amino acids. CDR3 sequence reads: CASSIGGWGYTF. CDR3 DNA: TGTGCCAGCAGTATAGGGGGCTGGGGCTACACCTTC.